A selection of T cell receptor beta chains follows, all from one sample in a study of blood T cell repertoires in COVID-19. Clones were sequenced by immunoSEQ multiplex PCR, and TCRdb holds only the in-frame ones, with some missing. The profile shows roughly 160,000 clones, around 83% of them singletons. Sequenced sample: peripheral blood. All receptors come from a woman between 45 and 65 years old with COVID-19, enrolled during active disease. CDR3s include the opening cysteine and the closing phenylalanine or tryptophan. The D gene is left open where the match is weak. Size is omitted from some rows. Given values are once, few, many or a class for expanded clones.

V gene: TRBV11-3
D gene: .
J gene: TRBJ2-3
clone size: .
CDR3 protein: CASSARDGTDTQYF
CDR3 DNA: TGTGCCAGCAGCGCCAGGGATGGCACAGATACGCAGTATTTT

V gene: TRBV13
D gene: TRBD2
J gene: TRBJ2-1
clone size: .
CDR3 protein: CASRRGGLNEQFF
CDR3 DNA: TGTGCCAGCAGGCGGGGGGGATTGAATGAGCAGTTCTTC

V gene: TRBV9
D gene: .
J gene: TRBJ1-3
clone size: .
CDR3 protein: CASSVAAGAGNTIYF
CDR3 DNA: TGTGCCAGCAGCGTAGCCGCCGGGGCTGGAAACACCATATATTTT

V gene: TRBV29-1
D gene: TRBD1
J gene: TRBJ1-2
clone size: .
CDR3 protein: CSVEVGTDGYTF
CDR3 DNA: TGCAGCGTTGAAGTCGGGACAGATGGCTACACCTTC

V gene: TRBV6-4
D gene: TRBD2
J gene: TRBJ2-1
clone size: .
CDR3 protein: CASSASGLAGNEQFF
CDR3 DNA: TGTGCCAGCAGTGCATCGGGACTAGCAGGCAATGAGCAGTTCTTC

V gene: TRBV19
D gene: .
J gene: TRBJ2-3
clone size: .
CDR3 protein: CASSTRKLQDPTDTQYF
CDR3 DNA: TGTGCCAGTAGTACTAGGAAATTACAGGACCCCACAGATACGCAGTATTTT

V gene: TRBV10-1
D gene: .
J gene: TRBJ1-6
clone size: .
CDR3 protein: CASAGNGSPLHF
CDR3 DNA: TGCGCCAGCGCCGGGAACGGTTCACCCCTCCACTTT

V gene: TRBV28
D gene: .
J gene: TRBJ2-1
clone size: once
CDR3 protein: CASRSPQGGEQFF
CDR3 DNA: TGTGCCAGCAGATCCCCTCAGGGGGGTGAGCAGTTCTTC

V gene: TRBV7-9
D gene: .
J gene: TRBJ1-1
clone size: .
CDR3 protein: CASSLVHPDTEAFF
CDR3 DNA: TGTGCCAGCAGCTTAGTGCATCCGGACACTGAAGCTTTCTTT

V gene: TRBV2
D gene: TRBD1
J gene: TRBJ1-2
clone size: once
CDR3 protein: CASSVPGQPYGYTF
CDR3 DNA: TGTGCCAGCAGTGTTCCGGGACAGCCTTATGGCTACACCTTC

V gene: TRBV19
D gene: TRBD1
J gene: TRBJ1-6
clone size: .
CDR3 protein: CASNQGASPLHF
CDR3 DNA: TGTGCCAGTAATCAGGGGGCTTCACCCCTCCACTTT

V gene: TRBV15
D gene: .
J gene: TRBJ2-7
clone size: once
CDR3 protein: CATSRDGLGSYEQYF
CDR3 DNA: TGTGCCACCAGCAGAGATGGGCTGGGCTCCTACGAGCAGTACTTC

V gene: TRBV28
D gene: .
J gene: TRBJ1-6
clone size: .
CDR3 protein: CASISTQGSYNSPLHF
CDR3 DNA: TGTGCCAGCATTTCAACGCAGGGGTCCTATAATTCACCCCTCCACTTT

V gene: TRBV18
D gene: TRBD1
J gene: TRBJ1-1
clone size: .
CDR3 protein: CASLGQGFEAFF
CDR3 DNA: TGTGCCAGCTTGGGACAGGGGTTTGAAGCTTTCTTT

V gene: TRBV11-2
D gene: .
J gene: TRBJ2-7
clone size: .
CDR3 protein: CASSSIYEQYF
CDR3 DNA: TGTGCCAGCAGCTCAATCTACGAGCAGTACTTC

V gene: TRBV6-5
D gene: .
J gene: TRBJ1-1
clone size: .
CDR3 protein: CASSYSQVGLKLGAFF
CDR3 DNA: TGTGCCAGCAGTTACTCTCAAGTCGGTCTGAAGCTTGGAGCTTTCTTT

V gene: TRBV10-3
D gene: .
J gene: TRBJ2-1
clone size: .
CDR3 protein: CAISPGSGTATSNEQFF
CDR3 DNA: TGTGCCATCAGCCCGGGGTCCGGGACTGCCACCAGCAATGAGCAGTTCTTC

V gene: TRBV28
D gene: TRBD1
J gene: TRBJ2-1
clone size: .
CDR3 protein: CASSFKGQGYNEQFF
CDR3 DNA: TGTGCCAGCAGTTTCAAGGGACAGGGGTACAATGAGCAGTTCTTC

V gene: TRBV9
D gene: TRBD1
J gene: TRBJ2-7
clone size: .
CDR3 protein: CASSLRQGDPLYEQYF
CDR3 DNA: TGTGCCAGCAGCCTTAGACAGGGGGACCCACTCTACGAGCAGTACTTC

V gene: TRBV7-3
D gene: TRBD2
J gene: TRBJ2-3
clone size: .
CDR3 protein: CASSQTSGASDTQYF
CDR3 DNA: TGTGCCAGCAGCCAGACTAGCGGGGCGTCAGATACGCAGTATTTT

V gene: TRBV3-1/TRBV3-2
D gene: .
J gene: TRBJ2-1
clone size: .
CDR3 protein: CASTRGGNEQFF
CDR3 DNA: TGTGCCAGCACACGCGGAGGAAATGAGCAGTTCTTC

V gene: TRBV7-2
D gene: TRBD2
J gene: TRBJ2-1
clone size: .
CDR3 protein: CASSLSSGVLNEQFF
CDR3 DNA: TGTGCCAGCAGCTTATCTAGCGGGGTCCTCAATGAGCAGTTCTTC